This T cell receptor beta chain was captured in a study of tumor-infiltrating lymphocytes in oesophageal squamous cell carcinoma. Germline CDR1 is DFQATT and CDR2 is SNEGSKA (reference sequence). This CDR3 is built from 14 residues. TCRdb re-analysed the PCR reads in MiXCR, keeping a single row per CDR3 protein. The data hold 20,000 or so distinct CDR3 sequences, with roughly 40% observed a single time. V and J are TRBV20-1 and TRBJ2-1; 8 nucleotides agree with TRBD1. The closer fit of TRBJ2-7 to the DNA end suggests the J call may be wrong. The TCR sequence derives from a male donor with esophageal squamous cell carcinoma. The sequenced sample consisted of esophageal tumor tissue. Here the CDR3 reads CSASGGNLRYEQYF. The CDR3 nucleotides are TGCAGTGCCTCAGGGGGCAACCTAAGGTACGAGCAGTACTTC.